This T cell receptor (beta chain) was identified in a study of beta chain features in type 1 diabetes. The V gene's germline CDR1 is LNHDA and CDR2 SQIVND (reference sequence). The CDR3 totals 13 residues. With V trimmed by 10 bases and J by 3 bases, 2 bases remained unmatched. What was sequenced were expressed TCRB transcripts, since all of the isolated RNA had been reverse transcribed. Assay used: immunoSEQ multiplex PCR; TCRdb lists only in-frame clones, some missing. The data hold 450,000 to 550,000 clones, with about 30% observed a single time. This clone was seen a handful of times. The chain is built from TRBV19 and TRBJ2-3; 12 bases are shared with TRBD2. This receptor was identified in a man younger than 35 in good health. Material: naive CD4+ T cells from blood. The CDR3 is CATGLAGTDTQYF. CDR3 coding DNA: TGTGCCACTGGACTAGCGGGGACAGATACGCAGTATTTT.